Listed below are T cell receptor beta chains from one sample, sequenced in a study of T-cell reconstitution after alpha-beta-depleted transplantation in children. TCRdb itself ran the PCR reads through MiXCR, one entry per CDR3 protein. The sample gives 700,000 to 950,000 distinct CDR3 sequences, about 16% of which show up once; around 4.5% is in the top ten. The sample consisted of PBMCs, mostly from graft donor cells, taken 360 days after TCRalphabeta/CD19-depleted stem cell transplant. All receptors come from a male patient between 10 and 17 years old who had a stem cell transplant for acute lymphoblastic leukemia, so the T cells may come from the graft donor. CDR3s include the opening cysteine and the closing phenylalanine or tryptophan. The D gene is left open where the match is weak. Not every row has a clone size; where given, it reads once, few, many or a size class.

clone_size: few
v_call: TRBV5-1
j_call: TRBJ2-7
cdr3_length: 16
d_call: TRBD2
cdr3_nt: TGCGCCAGCAGCTTACCTCCGACTAGCGGGACCTACGAGCAGTACTTC
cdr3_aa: CASSLPPTSGTYEQYF

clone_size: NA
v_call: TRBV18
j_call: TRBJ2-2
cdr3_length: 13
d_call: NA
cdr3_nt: TGTGCCAGCTCACCAGATCGCACCGGGGAGCTGTTTTTT
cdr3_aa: CASSPDRTGELFF

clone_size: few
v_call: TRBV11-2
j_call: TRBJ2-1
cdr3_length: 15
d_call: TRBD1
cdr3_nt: TGTGCCAGCAGCCTGTGGGACAGGGGAGGGAATGAGCAGTTCTTC
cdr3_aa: CASSLWDRGGNEQFF

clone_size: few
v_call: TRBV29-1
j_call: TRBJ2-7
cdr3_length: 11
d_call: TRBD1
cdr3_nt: TGCAGCGTCGGGACAGGGGACGAGCAGTACTTC
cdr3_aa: CSVGTGDEQYF

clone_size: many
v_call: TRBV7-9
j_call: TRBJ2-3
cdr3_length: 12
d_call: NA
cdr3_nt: TGTGCCAGCAGCTTTTCCGGGGGTACGCAGTATTTT
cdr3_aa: CASSFSGGTQYF

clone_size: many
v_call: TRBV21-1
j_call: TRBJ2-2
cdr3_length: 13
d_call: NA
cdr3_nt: TGTGCCAGCAGCAACGTCCAGACCGGGGAGCTGTTTTTT
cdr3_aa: CASSNVQTGELFF

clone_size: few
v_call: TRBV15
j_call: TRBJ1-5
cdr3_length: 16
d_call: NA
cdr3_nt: TGTGCCACCAGCAGAGACCGGTACGGCGGGAATCAGCCCCAGCATTTT
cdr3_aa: CATSRDRYGGNQPQHF

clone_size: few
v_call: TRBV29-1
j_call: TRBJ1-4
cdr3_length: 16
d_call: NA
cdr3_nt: TGCAGCGTTGCCTCGCCCCGACTTGGCGCGGAGGAAAAACTGTTTTTT
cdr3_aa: CSVASPRLGAEEKLFF

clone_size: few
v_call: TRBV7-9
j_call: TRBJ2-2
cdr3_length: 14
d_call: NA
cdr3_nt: TGTGCCAGCACCGCGAGGGGGGAGTCCGGGGAGCTGTTTTTT
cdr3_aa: CASTARGESGELFF

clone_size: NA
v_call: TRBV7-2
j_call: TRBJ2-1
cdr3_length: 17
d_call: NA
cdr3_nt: TGTGCCAGCAGCTTAGTCCTGGGCGTTTTAAGGGACAATGAGCAGTTCTTC
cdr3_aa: CASSLVLGVLRDNEQFF

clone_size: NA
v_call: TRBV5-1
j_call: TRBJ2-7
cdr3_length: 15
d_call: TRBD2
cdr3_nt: TGCGCCAGCAGCTTGGAGGGGGCGGGAGGGTACGAGCAGTACTTC
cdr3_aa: CASSLEGAGGYEQYF

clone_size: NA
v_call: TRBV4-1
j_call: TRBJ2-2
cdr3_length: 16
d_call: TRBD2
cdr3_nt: TGCGCCAGCAGCCCCGGGCCAGCGGGAGTAACCGGGGAGCTGTTTTTT
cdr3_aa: CASSPGPAGVTGELFF

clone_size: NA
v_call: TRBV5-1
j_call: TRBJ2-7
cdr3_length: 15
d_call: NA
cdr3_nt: TGCGCCAGCAGCTTTATGGGACGGGACTCCTACGAGCAGTACTTC
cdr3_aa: CASSFMGRDSYEQYF

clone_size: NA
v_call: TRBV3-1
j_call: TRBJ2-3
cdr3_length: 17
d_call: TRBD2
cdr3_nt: TGTGCCAGCAGCCCTCGACCGGGACTAGCGGGAGGCGATACGCAGTATTTT
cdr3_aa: CASSPRPGLAGGDTQYF

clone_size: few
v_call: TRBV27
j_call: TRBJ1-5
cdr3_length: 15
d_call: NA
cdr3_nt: TGTGCCAGCAGTTTCCGGACCGACCGCAATCAGCCCCAGCATTTT
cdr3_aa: CASSFRTDRNQPQHF

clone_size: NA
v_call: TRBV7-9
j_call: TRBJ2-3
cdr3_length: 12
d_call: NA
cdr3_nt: TGTGCCAGCACACCGAGCACAGATACGCAGTATTTT
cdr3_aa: CASTPSTDTQYF

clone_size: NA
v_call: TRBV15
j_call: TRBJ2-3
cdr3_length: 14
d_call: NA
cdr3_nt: TGTGCCACCAGCAGAGATGGGCAGGGAGATACGCAGTATTTT
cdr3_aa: CATSRDGQGDTQYF

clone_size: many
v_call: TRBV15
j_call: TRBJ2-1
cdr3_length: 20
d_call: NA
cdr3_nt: TGTGCCACCAGCAGAGCCTGGAGGAGAGGGTTTGTGTGGCAAGGCAATGAGCAGTTCTTC
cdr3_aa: CATSRAWRRGFVWQGNEQFF

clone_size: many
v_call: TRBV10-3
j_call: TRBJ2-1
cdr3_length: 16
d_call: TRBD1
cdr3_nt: TGTGCCATCAGTGAGCCGGGACAGGGAGGAGGCGATGAGCAGTTCTTC
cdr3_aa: CAISEPGQGGGDEQFF

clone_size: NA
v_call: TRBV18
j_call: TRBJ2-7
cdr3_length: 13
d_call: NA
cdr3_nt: TGTGCCAGCGCTCAAGGGGGGCCCTACGAGCAGTACTTC
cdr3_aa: CASAQGGPYEQYF

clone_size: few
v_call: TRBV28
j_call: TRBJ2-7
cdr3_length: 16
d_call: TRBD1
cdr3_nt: TGTGCCAGCAGTTCTCAAGCAGGGGGCAGAACCTACGAGCAGTACTTC
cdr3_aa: CASSSQAGGRTYEQYF

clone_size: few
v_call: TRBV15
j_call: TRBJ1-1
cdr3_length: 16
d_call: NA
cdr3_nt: TGTGCCACCAGCAGACTACTCAGGGCCCCTTTTACTGAAGCTTTCTTT
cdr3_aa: CATSRLLRAPFTEAFF

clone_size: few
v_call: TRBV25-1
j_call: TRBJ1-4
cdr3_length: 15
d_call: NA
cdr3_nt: TGTGCCAGCAGTGAAGGGGGCAGCGGAAATGAAAAACTGTTTTTT
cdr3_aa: CASSEGGSGNEKLFF

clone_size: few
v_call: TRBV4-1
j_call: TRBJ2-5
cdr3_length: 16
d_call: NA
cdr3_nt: TGCGCCAGCAGCCAAGATGGAGGAGGGGGGACAGAGACCCAGTACTTC
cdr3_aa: CASSQDGGGGTETQYF

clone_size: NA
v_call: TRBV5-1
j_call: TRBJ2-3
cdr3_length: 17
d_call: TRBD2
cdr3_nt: TGCGCCAGCAGCTCGGCCTCGTTAGCGGGAGTCCCAGATACGCAGTATTTT
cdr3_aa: CASSSASLAGVPDTQYF

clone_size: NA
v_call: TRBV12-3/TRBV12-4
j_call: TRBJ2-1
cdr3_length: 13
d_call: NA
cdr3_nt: TGTGCCAGCAGTTTCGACTTGGAGGGGGAGCAGTTCTTC
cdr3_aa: CASSFDLEGEQFF

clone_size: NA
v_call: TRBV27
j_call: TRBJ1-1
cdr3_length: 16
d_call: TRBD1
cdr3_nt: TGTGCCAGCAGTTACAGGGGGCTTTTGTCCTCGGAAGAAGCTTTCTTT
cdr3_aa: CASSYRGLLSSEEAFF